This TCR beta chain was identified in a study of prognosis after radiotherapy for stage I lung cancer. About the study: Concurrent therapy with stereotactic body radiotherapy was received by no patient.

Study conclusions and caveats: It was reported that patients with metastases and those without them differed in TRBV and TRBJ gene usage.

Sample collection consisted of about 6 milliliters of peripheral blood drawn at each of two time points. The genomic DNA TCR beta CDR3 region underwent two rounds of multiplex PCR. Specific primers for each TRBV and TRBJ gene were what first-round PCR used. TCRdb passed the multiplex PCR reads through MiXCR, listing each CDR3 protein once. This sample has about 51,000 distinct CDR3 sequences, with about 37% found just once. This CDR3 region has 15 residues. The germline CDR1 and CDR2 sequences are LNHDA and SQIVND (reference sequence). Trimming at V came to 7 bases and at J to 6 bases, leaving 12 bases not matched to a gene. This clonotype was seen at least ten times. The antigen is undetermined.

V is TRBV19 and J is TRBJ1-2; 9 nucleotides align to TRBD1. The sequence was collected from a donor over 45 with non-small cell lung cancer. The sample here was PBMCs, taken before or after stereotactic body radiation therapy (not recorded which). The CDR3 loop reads CASKGQGVWWDGYTF. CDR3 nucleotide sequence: TGTGCCAGTAAGGGACAGGGTGTCTGGTGGGATGGCTACACCTTC.